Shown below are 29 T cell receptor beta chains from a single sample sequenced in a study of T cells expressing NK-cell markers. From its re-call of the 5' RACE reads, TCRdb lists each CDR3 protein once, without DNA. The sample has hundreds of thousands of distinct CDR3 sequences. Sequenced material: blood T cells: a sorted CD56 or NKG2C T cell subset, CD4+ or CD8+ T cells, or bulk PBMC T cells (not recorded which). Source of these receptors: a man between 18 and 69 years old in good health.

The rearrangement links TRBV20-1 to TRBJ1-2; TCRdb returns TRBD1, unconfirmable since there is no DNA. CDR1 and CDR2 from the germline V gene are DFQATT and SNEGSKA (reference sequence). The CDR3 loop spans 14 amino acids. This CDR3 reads CSAKTRTGSYGYTF.

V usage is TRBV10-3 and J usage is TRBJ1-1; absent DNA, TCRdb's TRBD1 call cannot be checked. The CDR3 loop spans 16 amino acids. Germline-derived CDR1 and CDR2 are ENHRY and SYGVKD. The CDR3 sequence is CAISGTGQTMNTEAFF.

The CDR3 here is CATSDRLSGSTDTQYF. The V gene is TRBV24-1, the J gene TRBJ2-3; TCRdb's D call, TRBD1, is unchecked because there is no DNA. This CDR3 region has 16 residues. Germline CDR1 and CDR2: KGHDR and SFDVKD.

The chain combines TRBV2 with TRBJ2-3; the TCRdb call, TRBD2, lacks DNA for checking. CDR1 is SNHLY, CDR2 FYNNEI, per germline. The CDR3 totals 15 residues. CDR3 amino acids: CASSEQAGGQSTQYF.

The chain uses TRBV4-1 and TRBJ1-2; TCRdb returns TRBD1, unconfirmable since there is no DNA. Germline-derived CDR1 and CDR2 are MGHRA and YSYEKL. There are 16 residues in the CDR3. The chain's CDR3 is CASSRGQGLKDYGYTF.

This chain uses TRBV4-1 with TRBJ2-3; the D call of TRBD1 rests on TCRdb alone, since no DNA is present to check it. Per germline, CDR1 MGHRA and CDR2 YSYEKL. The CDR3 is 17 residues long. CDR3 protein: CASSQGSLAGGIDTQYF.

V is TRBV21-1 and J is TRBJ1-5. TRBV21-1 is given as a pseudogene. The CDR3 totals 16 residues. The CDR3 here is CASSCLGGQSNQPQHF.

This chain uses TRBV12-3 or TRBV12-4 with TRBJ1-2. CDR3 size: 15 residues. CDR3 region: CASSPTRVSGYGYTF.

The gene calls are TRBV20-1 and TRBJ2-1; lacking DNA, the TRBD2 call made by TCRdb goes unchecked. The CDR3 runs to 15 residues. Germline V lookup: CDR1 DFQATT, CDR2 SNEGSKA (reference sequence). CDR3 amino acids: CSAINLAGGYNEQFF.

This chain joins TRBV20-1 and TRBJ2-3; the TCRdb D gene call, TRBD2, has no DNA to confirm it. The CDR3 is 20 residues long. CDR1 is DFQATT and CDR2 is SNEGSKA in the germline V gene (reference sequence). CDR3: CSARARDRGGGALSTDTQYF.

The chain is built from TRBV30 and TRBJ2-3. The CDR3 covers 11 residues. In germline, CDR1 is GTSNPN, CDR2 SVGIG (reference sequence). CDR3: CAWGRTDTQYF.

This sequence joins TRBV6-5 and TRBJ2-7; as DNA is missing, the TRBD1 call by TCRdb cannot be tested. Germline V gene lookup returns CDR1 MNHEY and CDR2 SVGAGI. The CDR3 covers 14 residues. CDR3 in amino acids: CASSLQGYPYEQYF.

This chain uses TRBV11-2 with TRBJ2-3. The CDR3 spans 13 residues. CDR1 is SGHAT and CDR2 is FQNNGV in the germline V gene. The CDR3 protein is CASIWSSTDTQYF.

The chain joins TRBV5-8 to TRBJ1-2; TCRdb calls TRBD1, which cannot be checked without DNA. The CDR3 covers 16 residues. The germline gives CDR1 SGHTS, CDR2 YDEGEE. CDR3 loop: CASSLAEGRVNYGYTF.

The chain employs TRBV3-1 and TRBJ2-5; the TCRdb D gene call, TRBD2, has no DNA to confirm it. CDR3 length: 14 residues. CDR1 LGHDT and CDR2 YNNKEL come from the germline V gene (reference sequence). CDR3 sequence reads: CASRLAGNRETQYF.

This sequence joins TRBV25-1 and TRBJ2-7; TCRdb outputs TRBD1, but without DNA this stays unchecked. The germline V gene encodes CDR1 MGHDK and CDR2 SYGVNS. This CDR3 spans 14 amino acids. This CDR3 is CASSEARGSYEQYF.

The CDR3 loop reads CATSPGDSNQPQHF. The chain uses TRBV24-1 and TRBJ1-5; checking the TCRdb D call of TRBD1 is not possible without DNA. The CDR3 spans 14 residues. Germline V gene lookup returns CDR1 KGHDR and CDR2 SFDVKD.

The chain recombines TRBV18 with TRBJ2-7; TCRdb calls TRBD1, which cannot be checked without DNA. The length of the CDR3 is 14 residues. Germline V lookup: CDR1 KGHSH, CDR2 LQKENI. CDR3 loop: CASSPGTGSDEQYF.

The CDR3 is CASSVRQGATNEKLFF. The chain joins TRBV6-1 to TRBJ1-4; TCRdb calls TRBD1, which cannot be checked without DNA. Germline lookup yields CDR1 MNHNS and CDR2 SASEGT. The CDR3 is 16 residues long.

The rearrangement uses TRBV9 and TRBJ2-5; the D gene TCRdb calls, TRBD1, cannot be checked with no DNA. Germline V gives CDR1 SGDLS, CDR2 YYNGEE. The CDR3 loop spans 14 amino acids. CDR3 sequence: CASSVIGQGETQYF.

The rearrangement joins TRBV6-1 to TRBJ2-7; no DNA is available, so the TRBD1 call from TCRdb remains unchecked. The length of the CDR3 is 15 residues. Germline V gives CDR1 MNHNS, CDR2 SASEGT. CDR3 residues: CASSASGTHTYEQYF.

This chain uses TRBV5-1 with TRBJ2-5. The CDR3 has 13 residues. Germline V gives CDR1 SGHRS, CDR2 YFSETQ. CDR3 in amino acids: CASSPAGSDPQYF. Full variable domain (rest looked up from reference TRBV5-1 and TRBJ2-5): KAGVTQTPRYLIKTRGQQVTLSCSPISGHRSVSWYQQTPGQGLQFLFEYFSETQRNKGNFPGRFSGRQFSNSRSEMNVSTLELGDSALYLCASSPAGSDPQYFGPGTRLLVL.

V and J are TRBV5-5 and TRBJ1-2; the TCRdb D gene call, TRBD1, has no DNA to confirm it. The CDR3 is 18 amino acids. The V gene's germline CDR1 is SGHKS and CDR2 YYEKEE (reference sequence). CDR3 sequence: CASSLEGDRAFVSYGYTF.

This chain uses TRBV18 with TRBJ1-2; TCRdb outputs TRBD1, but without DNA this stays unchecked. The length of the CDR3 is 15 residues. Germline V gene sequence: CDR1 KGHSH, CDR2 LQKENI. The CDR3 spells CASSPGRSSNYGYTF.

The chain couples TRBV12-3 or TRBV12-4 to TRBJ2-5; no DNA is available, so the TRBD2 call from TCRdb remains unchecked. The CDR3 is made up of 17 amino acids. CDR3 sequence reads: CASSPGLAGGLGETQYF.

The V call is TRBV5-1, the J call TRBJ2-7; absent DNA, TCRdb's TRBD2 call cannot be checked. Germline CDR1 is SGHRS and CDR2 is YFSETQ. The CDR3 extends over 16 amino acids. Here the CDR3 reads CASSSEIRGPADEQYF.

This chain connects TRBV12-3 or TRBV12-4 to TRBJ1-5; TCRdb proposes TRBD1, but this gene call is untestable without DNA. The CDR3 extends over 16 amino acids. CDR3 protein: CASSRGLQGLNQPQHF.

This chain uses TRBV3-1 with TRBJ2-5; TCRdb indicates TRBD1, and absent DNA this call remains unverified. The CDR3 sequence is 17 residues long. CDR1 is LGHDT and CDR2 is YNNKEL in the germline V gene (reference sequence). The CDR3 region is CASSQTRGSGWWETQYF.

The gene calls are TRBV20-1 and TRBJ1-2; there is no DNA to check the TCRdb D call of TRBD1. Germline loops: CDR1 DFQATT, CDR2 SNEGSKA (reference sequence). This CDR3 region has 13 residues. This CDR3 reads CGTTGQHNYGYTF.